The 30 T cell receptor beta chains listed next were all sequenced from one sample in a study of beta chain features in type 1 diabetes. What was sequenced were expressed TCRB transcripts, since all of the isolated RNA had been reverse transcribed. Sequencing was performed with immunoSEQ multiplex PCR; in TCRdb, only in-frame clones are kept and a portion is missing. The sample has under 400,000 clones; around an eighth are singletons. The sequenced material came from naive CD4+ T cells from blood. The receptors here all came from a man aged 18 to 30 in good health.

This clone was seen a few times. The V gene is TRBV23-1, the J gene TRBJ2-7; 10 bases are a match to TRBD2. TRBV23-1 is an ORF, with its function uncertain. V shed 8 bases, J shed 6 bases, and the junction held 7 bases outside the gene matches. The CDR3 extends over 13 amino acids. This CDR3 reads CASEREGLCEQYF. DNA of the CDR3: TGCGCCAGCGAGCGGGAGGGTCTATGCGAGCAGTACTTC.

In this sample, this clone turned up a few times. This rearrangement joins TRBV30 to TRBJ1-2; TRBD1 is a possible D gene (5 bases). Trimming cost V 2 bases and J 5 bases, with 18 bases left between them. In germline, CDR1 is GTSNPN, CDR2 SVGIG (reference sequence). This CDR3 region has 15 residues. The CDR3 loop is CAWSPPTAWGYGYTF. The CDR3 nucleotides are TGTGCCTGGAGTCCGCCGACAGCCTGGGGTTATGGCTACACCTTC.

This rearrangement joins TRBV7-2 to TRBJ2-7; tentative D call: TRBD2 (5 bases). Germline lookup yields CDR1 SGHTA and CDR2 FQGNSA. This CDR3 is built from 12 residues. V lost 7 bases and J 7 bases, leaving 14 bases between the germline ends. The CDR3, as DNA: TGTGCCAGCACCCGAGGGTTTGGGGAGCAGTACTTC. Its protein is CASTRGFGEQYF. The entire variable domain, with the rest obtained from reference TRBV7-2 and TRBJ2-7, is as follows: GAGVSQSPSNKVTEKGKDVELRCDPISGHTALYWYRQSLGQGLEFLIYFQGNSAPDKSGLPSDRFSAERTGGSVSTLTIQRTQQEDSAVYLCASTRGFGEQYFGPGTRLTVT.

This clone was seen only a few times. The rearrangement joins TRBV7-8 to TRBJ1-2, with 7 bases matching TRBD1. The CDR3 consists of 13 residues. V shed 5 bases and J 7 bases; nucleotides not matched to a gene: 7. Per the germline V gene, CDR1 is SGHVS and CDR2 is FQNEAQ. The CDR3 DNA reads as TGTGCCAGCAGCACCAGGACAGGCTCTGGCTACACCTTC. As protein: CASSTRTGSGYTF.

This clone has just a few counts. This rearrangement joins TRBV7-2 to TRBJ2-1; the match to TRBD2 covers 13 bases. Germline CDR1 is SGHTA and CDR2 is FQGNSA. The CDR3 extends over 16 amino acids. V lost 3 bases, J lost 7 bases, and 6 bases stayed unmatched. The CDR3 loop reads CASSFWRLAGGNEQFF. DNA for the CDR3: TGTGCCAGCAGCTTTTGGCGACTAGCGGGGGGAAATGAGCAGTTCTTC.

In this sample, this clone turned up a few times. The V and J genes are TRBV5-4 and TRBJ2-5; D is undetermined. The length of the CDR3 is 16 residues. The germline CDR1 and CDR2 sequences are SGHNT and YYREEE (reference sequence). Trimming took off 4 bases at V and 2 bases at J, with 18 bases between the two ends. CDR3 amino acids: CASSTTASPGQETQYF. The CDR3 DNA sequence: TGTGCCAGCAGCACCACTGCTAGTCCCGGGCAAGAGACCCAGTACTTC.

The chain uses TRBV25-1 and TRBJ1-1; D is uncertain. V was clipped by 5 bases and J by 5 bases, with 9 bases between them. The germline gives CDR1 MGHDK, CDR2 SYGVNS. The CDR3 spans 12 residues. CDR3 bases: TGTGCCAGCAGTTCGGAGGTGACTGAAGCTTTCTTT. It translates to CASSSEVTEAFF.

This sequence joins TRBV4-3 and TRBJ2-1, with 12 nucleotides matching TRBD2. The length of the CDR3 is 16 residues. The junction had 5 bases not matched to a gene; V was cut back by 1 base and J by 7 bases. The germline gives CDR1 LGHNA, CDR2 YSLEER. The CDR3 sequence: CASSQVLTSGRNEQFF. CDR3 DNA sequence: TGCGCCAGCAGCCAAGTATTGACTAGCGGGAGAAATGAGCAGTTCTTC.

This clone has just a few counts. The gene calls are TRBV11-2 and TRBJ2-3; D ambiguous. Germline loops: CDR1 SGHAT, CDR2 FQNNGV. The germline V and J ends were trimmed by 5 bases and 1 base, with 13 bases remaining between them. The CDR3 has 15 residues. Written as DNA, the CDR3 is TGTGCCAGCAGCCCCGGGTGGCGGCGCACAGATACGCAGTATTTT. It specifies CASSPGWRRTDTQYF.

CDR3 sequence (DNA): TGTGCCAGCAGAGATTCCCGGGCCGGGGACTATGGCTACACCTTC. It is translated as CASRDSRAGDYGYTF. This rearrangement joins TRBV25-1 to TRBJ1-2; D remains ambiguous. This CDR3 has 15 amino acids. Trimming stripped 6 bases from V and 3 bases from J, with 17 bases between. The germline V gene has CDR1 MGHDK and CDR2 SYGVNS.

The CDR3 coding sequence is TGTGCCAGCAGCGTAGCCACCGCGGGGGGGGGACAGGCGAACACTGAAGCTTTCTTT. It encodes CASSVATAGGGQANTEAFF. The rearrangement links TRBV9 to TRBJ1-1; 8 nucleotides line up with TRBD1. CDR1 is SGDLS, CDR2 YYNGEE, per germline. This CDR3 comprises 19 residues. The ends lost 0 bases at V and 1 base at J; junction bases unmatched: 14.

This sequence joins TRBV7-2 and TRBJ1-2; maybe TRBD1 (6 bases). The CDR3 is 13 amino acids. CDR1 is SGHTA and CDR2 is FQGNSA in the germline V gene. Trimming left V 6 bases short and J 4 bases short, with 12 bases between. The chain's CDR3 is CASSLRQAYGYTF. For the CDR3, the DNA is TGTGCCAGCAGTTTAAGACAGGCCTATGGCTACACCTTC.

This clone was seen a handful of times. The gene calls are TRBV11-2 and TRBJ2-2; 7 positions agree with TRBD2. V lost 5 bases, J lost 7 bases, and 7 bases stayed unmatched. From germline, CDR1 is SGHAT and CDR2 FQNNGV. This CDR3 region has 14 residues. The CDR3 loop reads CASSGRLAHGELFF. The DNA of the CDR3 is TGTGCCAGCAGCGGCAGACTAGCTCACGGGGAGCTGTTTTTT.

The rearrangement joins TRBV7-3 to TRBJ2-5; TRBD1 matches 7 bases. Germline CDR1 is SGHTA and CDR2 is FQGTGA. The CDR3 extends over 13 amino acids. V dropped 5 bases and J dropped 5; count of bases not matched to a gene: 5. The CDR3 loop is CASSLTGDETQYF. The CDR3 region has the DNA TGTGCCAGCAGCCTCACAGGGGATGAGACCCAGTACTTC.

The genes are TRBV28 and TRBJ2-7; D unresolved. The CDR3 covers 16 residues. Per the germline V gene, CDR1 is MDHEN and CDR2 is SYDVKM. V lost 4 bases and J lost 1, with 17 bases in between. CDR3 nucleotides: TGTGCCAGCAGTTCCCCCCACGGCGGTGGATCCTACGAGCAGTACTTC. Translation gives CASSSPHGGGSYEQYF.

The chain employs TRBV30 and TRBJ2-7; 7 nucleotides line up with TRBD1. There are 12 residues in the CDR3. CDR1 and CDR2 from the germline V gene are GTSNPN and SVGIG (reference sequence). V was pared by 5 bases and J by 4 bases, with 5 bases of the junction left unmatched. CDR3 DNA sequence: TGTGCCTGGCGAACAGGGGCATACGAGCAGTACTTC. As protein: CAWRTGAYEQYF.

The V call is TRBV29-1, the J call TRBJ2-3; 12 nucleotides line up with TRBD1. J gave up 0 bases and V 7 bases, and 8 bases lay outside the gene matches. The CDR3 contains 16 residues. Germline V CDR1 and CDR2: SQVTM, ANQGSEA. The CDR3 is CSAPGTGGKSTDTQYF. The CDR3 bases are TGCAGCGCACCCGGGACAGGGGGCAAAAGCACAGATACGCAGTATTTT.

V usage is TRBV7-9 and J usage is TRBJ2-6, with TRBD1 identical over 9 bases. Trimming took 5 bases from V and 0 from J; bases not matched to a gene: 5. This CDR3 spans 17 amino acids. Germline V gene data show CDR1 as SEHNR and CDR2 as FQNEAQ (reference sequence). In DNA form, the CDR3 reads TGTGCCAGCAGCCCGGGACAGGGTTTCTCTGGGGCCAACGTCCTGACTTTC. Translating gives CASSPGQGFSGANVLTF.

The chain links TRBV7-2 to TRBJ2-3; no firm D call. This CDR3 spans 15 amino acids. V lost 3 bases and J lost 2, with 12 bases in between. Germline V gene data show CDR1 as SGHTA and CDR2 as FQGNSA. In nucleotides, the CDR3 is TGTGCCAGCAGCTTTCAGGATTCAGTCACAGATACGCAGTATTTT. Translation: CASSFQDSVTDTQYF.

J is TRBJ1-6 and V is TRBV2; 7 bases align to TRBD1. The CDR3 is made up of 14 amino acids. V was clipped by 6 bases and J by 8 bases; unmatched bases: 7. Germline assignment: CDR1 SNHLY and CDR2 FYNNEI. CDR3 in DNA: TGTGCCAGCAGACGACAGGGTGCGGATTCACCCCTCCACTTT. This codes for CASRRQGADSPLHF.

The table lists this clone with a few counts. The chain uses TRBV30 and TRBJ1-1; D is unresolved. CDR1 and CDR2 from the germline V gene are GTSNPN and SVGIG (reference sequence). Trimming stripped 3 bases from V and 5 bases from J, with 16 bases between. CDR3 length: 14 residues. The CDR3 nucleotides read TGTGCCTGGAGAATACGGGGTCTGCTGACTGAAGCTTTCTTT. Amino acid sequence: CAWRIRGLLTEAFF. The complete variable domain, with remaining parts taken from reference TRBV30 and TRBJ1-1, reads SQTIHQWPATLVQPVGSPLSLECTVEGTSNPNLYWYRQAAGRGLQLLFYSVGIGQISSEVPQNLSASRPQDRQFILSSKKLLLSDSGFYLCAWRIRGLLTEAFFGQGTRLTVV.

The chain recombines TRBV7-2 with TRBJ2-5; 7 bases are shared with TRBD1. Germline V lookup: CDR1 SGHTA, CDR2 FQGNSA. The CDR3 runs 17 residues. V dropped 5 bases and J dropped 4; count of bases not matched to a gene: 16. The CDR3 sequence is CASSHPDRISPTETQYF. The CDR3 DNA reads TGTGCCAGCAGCCACCCGGACAGGATCTCTCCTACAGAGACCCAGTACTTC.

The chain uses TRBV5-1 and TRBJ2-1; 14 nucleotides align to TRBD2. The CDR3 has 16 residues. The trim removed 7 bases at V and 13 bases at J, leaving 16 bases unmatched. The germline gives CDR1 SGHRS, CDR2 YFSETQ. The CDR3 nucleotides read TGCGCCAGCGGCAAGAATGGAGGGACTAGCGGGAGTCCCCAGTTCTTC. The encoded protein is CASGKNGGTSGSPQFF.

In its sample, this clone was seen a few times. This chain links TRBV30 with TRBJ1-6, with D perhaps TRBD1 (5 bases). V dropped 2 bases and J dropped 7 bases, with 12 bases sitting between them. The CDR3 consists of 14 residues. The germline CDR1 and CDR2 sequences are GTSNPN and SVGIG (reference sequence). In DNA, the CDR3 is TGTGCCTGGAGTTGGGGGGGGGAAAATTCACCCCTCCACTTT. Amino acid sequence: CAWSWGGENSPLHF.

This clone appeared a few times. The gene calls are TRBV5-6 and TRBJ2-5, with D uncertain. The length of the CDR3 is 13 residues. Trimming pared 2 bases from V and 0 bases from J, leaving 5 bases between. Germline V gene lookup returns CDR1 SGHDT and CDR2 YYEEEE. In DNA, the CDR3 is TGTGCCAGCAGCTTTGACAACCAAGAGACCCAGTACTTC. Amino acids: CASSFDNQETQYF.

The chain links TRBV27 to TRBJ1-2, with 8 bases that match TRBD1. Trimming at V came to 5 bases and at J to 3 bases, leaving 5 bases not matched to a gene. Germline V CDR1 and CDR2: MNHEY, SMNVEV (reference sequence). CDR3 length: 14 amino acids. CDR3 nucleotides: TGTGCCAGCAGTACAGGACAGGGCCACTATGGCTACACCTTC. This codes for CASSTGQGHYGYTF.

The chain links TRBV7-2 to TRBJ2-7, with D perhaps matching TRBD1 (5 bases). The V end was cut by 4 bases, the J end by 6 bases, with 16 bases between. Germline V gene lookup returns CDR1 SGHTA and CDR2 FQGNSA. The CDR3 totals 14 residues. CDR3 DNA: TGTGCCAGCAGCTCCCAGGGTACCCGTAGCGAGCAGTACTTC. Translation: CASSSQGTRSEQYF. Full variable domain (missing parts from reference TRBV7-2 and TRBJ2-7): GAGVSQSPSNKVTEKGKDVELRCDPISGHTALYWYRQSLGQGLEFLIYFQGNSAPDKSGLPSDRFSAERTGGSVSTLTIQRTQQEDSAVYLCASSSQGTRSEQYFGPGTRLTVT.

V usage is TRBV7-2 and J usage is TRBJ2-2; D may be TRBD1 (5 bases). The CDR3 runs 13 residues. Deletions cut 7 bases from V and 1 base from J, with 7 bases between. Germline V CDR1 and CDR2: SGHTA, FQGNSA. CDR3 loop: CASNRRNTGELFF. CDR3 sequence (DNA): TGTGCCAGCAACAGGAGGAACACCGGGGAGCTGTTTTTT.

The sample holds a few counts of this clone. The chain links TRBV5-1 to TRBJ2-1, with 9 bases lining up with TRBD2. Germline V gene data show CDR1 as SGHRS and CDR2 as YFSETQ. V dropped 4 bases and J dropped 4; count of bases not matched to a gene: 6. The CDR3 covers 15 residues. The CDR3, as DNA: TGCGCCAGCAGCGCAGCTAGCGGGGAGTACAATGAGCAGTTCTTC. It yields the protein CASSAASGEYNEQFF.

In its sample, this clone was seen a few times. The chain has TRBV15 and TRBJ2-7; 10 nucleotides match TRBD2. V shed 3 bases and J 4 bases; nucleotides not matched to a gene: 6. Germline V gene data show CDR1 as LNHNV and CDR2 as YYDKDF (reference sequence). This CDR3 spans 15 amino acids. In nucleotides, the CDR3 is TGTGCCACCAGCAGTCGTCTAGCGGGAGTTTACGAGCAGTACTTC. It specifies CATSSRLAGVYEQYF.